This T cell receptor beta chain was sequenced in a study of radiation and T cells in renal cell carcinoma. Findings of the study overall: Pretreatment tumor biopsies were lacking, so baseline clonotypes are unknown. Top tumor clonotypes rose in blood 2 weeks post-radiation, then contracted.

The CDR3 has 13 residues. Germline CDR1 is SGHVS and CDR2 is FQNEAQ. With 6 bases removed from V and 8 bases from J, the gap between germline ends came to 14 bases. Remarks on this clone: Its target is not known.

Assay used: immunoSEQ multiplex PCR; TCRdb lists only in-frame clones, some missing. The data hold 95,000 or so clones, with 86% observed a single time. Stated time point: baseline pretreatment blood. Treatment described: 15 Gy SBRT to primary tumor, nephrectomy 4 weeks later. Blood was sampled at baseline, 2 weeks and 4 weeks after SBRT. The material was blood, obtained from a patient whose treatment included radiotherapy and nephrectomy. This sequence joins TRBV7-8 and TRBJ2-1; D may correspond to TRBD1 or TRBD2 (5 bases each). This receptor was obtained from a man aged 50 or older with renal cell carcinoma. The CDR3 coding sequence is TGTGCCAGCAGTTCAACCGGGGCCTATGAGCAGTTCTTC. This sequence encodes CASSSTGAYEQFF.